The rows below give T cell receptor beta chains drawn from one sample of a study of OX40 agonist ivuxolimab in advanced cancers. TCRdb's copy holds only in-frame clones and misses some; the assay was immunoSEQ multiplex PCR. The top ten clones hold approximately 1% of a sample with under 70,000 clones, around 86% of them seen once. Sample: CD4+ or CD8+ T cells sorted from blood, taken in a trial of the OX40 agonist ivuxolimab. Receptors originate from an adult with an advanced solid tumor such as melanoma, head and neck, liver or kidney cancer. Each CDR3 is given with its conserved first and last residue. A D gene is named only where the DNA matches it firmly. Clone size is shown for a subset of rows, as once, few, many or a class of expanded clone.

V gene: TRBV15; clone size: -; J gene: TRBJ2-1; D gene: TRBD2; CDR3 DNA: TGTGCCACCAGCACAACATTCGGGACTAGCGGATCCTACAATGAGCAGTTCTTC; CDR3 protein: CATSTTFGTSGSYNEQFF
V gene: TRBV11-2; clone size: -; J gene: TRBJ2-7; D gene: TRBD2; CDR3 DNA: TGTGCCAGCAGCCTAGCGGGAGTAATTGACGAGCAGTACTTC; CDR3 protein: CASSLAGVIDEQYF
V gene: TRBV19; clone size: -; J gene: TRBJ2-1; D gene: TRBD2; CDR3 DNA: TGTGCCAGTAGCGGGACTAGCGGGTCGGGGAGGGGGTCCTACAATGAGCAGTTCTTC; CDR3 protein: CASSGTSGSGRGSYNEQFF
V gene: TRBV7-9; clone size: -; J gene: TRBJ1-1; D gene: -; CDR3 DNA: TGTGCCAGCAGCCCACAGGTACGGGGCACTGAAGCTTTCTTT; CDR3 protein: CASSPQVRGTEAFF
V gene: TRBV28; clone size: -; J gene: TRBJ1-1; D gene: -; CDR3 DNA: TGTGCCAGCAGTGCCCCCTCTTTGAACACTGAAGCTTTCTTT; CDR3 protein: CASSAPSLNTEAFF
V gene: TRBV7-9; clone size: -; J gene: TRBJ2-3; D gene: -; CDR3 DNA: TGTGCCAGCAGCTTAGCGGGGGGAGATACGCAGTATTTT; CDR3 protein: CASSLAGGDTQYF
V gene: TRBV4-2; clone size: -; J gene: TRBJ2-1; D gene: TRBD2; CDR3 DNA: TGTGCCAGCAGCCGCCTACTAGCGGGGGCCAACAATGAGCAGTTCTTC; CDR3 protein: CASSRLLAGANNEQFF
V gene: TRBV9; clone size: -; J gene: TRBJ2-1; D gene: -; CDR3 DNA: TGTGCCAGCAGCGTAGGTGGAGGGGTTACCTACAATGAGCAGTTCTTC; CDR3 protein: CASSVGGGVTYNEQFF
V gene: TRBV18; clone size: -; J gene: TRBJ2-3; D gene: -; CDR3 DNA: TGTGCCAGCTCAACTCAAACTAGCACAGATACGCAGTATTTT; CDR3 protein: CASSTQTSTDTQYF
V gene: TRBV9; clone size: -; J gene: TRBJ2-1; D gene: TRBD2; CDR3 DNA: TGTGCCAGCAGCCCACAGGTCACTAGCGGCAATGAGCAGTTCTTC; CDR3 protein: CASSPQVTSGNEQFF
V gene: TRBV11-2; clone size: -; J gene: TRBJ2-7; D gene: TRBD2; CDR3 DNA: TGTGCCAGCAGCGCGACTAGCGCTTCCTACGAGCAGTACTTC; CDR3 protein: CASSATSASYEQYF
V gene: TRBV7-3; clone size: -; J gene: TRBJ2-2; D gene: TRBD2; CDR3 DNA: TGTGCCAGCAGCCAAGGTCCTAGCGGGAGGATTACCGGGGAGCTGTTTTTT; CDR3 protein: CASSQGPSGRITGELFF
V gene: TRBV19; clone size: -; J gene: TRBJ2-1; D gene: TRBD2; CDR3 DNA: TGTGCCAGTAGGCGTGGACTAGCTGTATACAATGAGCAGTTCTTC; CDR3 protein: CASRRGLAVYNEQFF
V gene: TRBV7-9; clone size: -; J gene: TRBJ2-2; D gene: TRBD2; CDR3 DNA: TGTGCCAGCCTCATTGTAGCGGGAGGGCCCGGGGAGCTGTTTTTT; CDR3 protein: CASLIVAGGPGELFF
V gene: TRBV27; clone size: -; J gene: TRBJ2-5; D gene: -; CDR3 DNA: TGTGCCAGCAGTTCAACGGGGGAGACCCAGTACTTC; CDR3 protein: CASSSTGETQYF
V gene: TRBV7-3; clone size: -; J gene: TRBJ1-2; D gene: TRBD1; CDR3 DNA: TGTGCCAGCAGCCCAGGGACAGGGCTATTTCGGGCTAACTATGGCTACACCTTC; CDR3 protein: CASSPGTGLFRANYGYTF
V gene: TRBV30; clone size: -; J gene: TRBJ1-1; D gene: -; CDR3 DNA: TGTGCCTGGAGGACACAGGAGGACACTGAAGCTTTCTTT; CDR3 protein: CAWRTQEDTEAFF
V gene: TRBV6-1; clone size: -; J gene: TRBJ2-5; D gene: TRBD1; CDR3 DNA: TGTGCCAGCAGAGACGGACCAGGGGGCTGGGAGACCCAGTACTTC; CDR3 protein: CASRDGPGGWETQYF
V gene: TRBV30; clone size: -; J gene: TRBJ2-2; D gene: TRBD1; CDR3 DNA: TGTGCCTGGAGCTCCTGGACAGGGAACACCGGGGAGCTGTTTTTT; CDR3 protein: CAWSSWTGNTGELFF
V gene: TRBV29-1; clone size: -; J gene: TRBJ2-3; D gene: TRBD2; CDR3 DNA: TGCAGCGTTGCTAGCGGGAGTTCAGATACGCAGTATTTT; CDR3 protein: CSVASGSSDTQYF
V gene: TRBV5-1; clone size: -; J gene: TRBJ2-7; D gene: -; CDR3 DNA: TGCGCCAGCAGCTTGGAAGGGTTGGGCTACGAGCAGTACTTC; CDR3 protein: CASSLEGLGYEQYF
V gene: TRBV19; clone size: once; J gene: TRBJ1-5; D gene: -; CDR3 DNA: TGTGCCAGTAGTATGGGAGGGGACGGGAGTCAGCCCCAGCATTTT; CDR3 protein: CASSMGGDGSQPQHF
V gene: TRBV5-1; clone size: -; J gene: TRBJ1-1; D gene: -; CDR3 DNA: TGCGCCAGCAGCTTGGTGGCGGGACGGTTGAACACTGAAGCTTTCTTT; CDR3 protein: CASSLVAGRLNTEAFF
V gene: TRBV20-1; clone size: -; J gene: TRBJ1-2; D gene: -; CDR3 DNA: TGCATACCTTCGGGGAACTATGGCTACACCTTC; CDR3 protein: CIPSGNYGYTF
V gene: TRBV30; clone size: -; J gene: TRBJ1-2; D gene: -; CDR3 DNA: TGTGCCTGGAGTAATCCAGGGATTGGCGGCTACACCTTC; CDR3 protein: CAWSNPGIGGYTF
V gene: TRBV18; clone size: -; J gene: TRBJ2-2; D gene: TRBD1; CDR3 DNA: TGTGCCAGCTCGCTCGACAGGGTCAAGGCCGGGGAGCTGTTTTTT; CDR3 protein: CASSLDRVKAGELFF
V gene: TRBV5-1; clone size: -; J gene: TRBJ1-3; D gene: TRBD1; CDR3 DNA: TGCGCCAGCAGCCCGGGACAGATCTCTGGAAACACCATATATTTT; CDR3 protein: CASSPGQISGNTIYF
V gene: TRBV7-9; clone size: -; J gene: TRBJ2-5; D gene: TRBD2; CDR3 DNA: TGTGCCAGCAGCTCTAGGACTAGTTGGAAAGAGACCCAGTACTTC; CDR3 protein: CASSSRTSWKETQYF
V gene: TRBV4-1; clone size: -; J gene: TRBJ2-3; D gene: -; CDR3 DNA: TGCGCCAGCAGCCAAGGGGTCCAGGTCCGGGGGGATACGCAGTATTTT; CDR3 protein: CASSQGVQVRGDTQYF
V gene: TRBV2; clone size: -; J gene: TRBJ1-6; D gene: TRBD1; CDR3 DNA: TGTGCCAGCAGTGGGGGACAGGGGAGTAATTCACCCCTCCACTTT; CDR3 protein: CASSGGQGSNSPLHF
V gene: TRBV1; clone size: few; J gene: TRBJ2-1; D gene: -; CDR3 DNA: TGCACCAGCAGCCAGGGACTAGTTTCCCACAATGAGCAGTTCTTC; CDR3 protein: CTSSQGLVSHNEQFF
V gene: TRBV6-1; clone size: -; J gene: TRBJ1-2; D gene: -; CDR3 DNA: TGTGCCAGCAGTGAATTCGGGGCTCAACCCCTTGGCTATGGCTACACCTTC; CDR3 protein: CASSEFGAQPLGYGYTF
V gene: TRBV5-1; clone size: -; J gene: TRBJ2-7; D gene: -; CDR3 DNA: TGCGCCAGCAGCTCGGGAGAACTAGTTTACGAGCAGTACTTC; CDR3 protein: CASSSGELVYEQYF
V gene: TRBV6-1; clone size: -; J gene: TRBJ1-5; D gene: -; CDR3 DNA: TGTGCCAGCAGTTCCGAGGGGGGGACACAGCCCCAGCATTTT; CDR3 protein: CASSSEGGTQPQHF
V gene: TRBV2; clone size: -; J gene: TRBJ1-4; D gene: -; CDR3 DNA: TGTGCCAGCCTTGGGGGCAATGAAAAACTGTTTTTT; CDR3 protein: CASLGGNEKLFF
V gene: TRBV19; clone size: -; J gene: TRBJ1-5; D gene: -; CDR3 DNA: TGTGCCAGTAGCTTCGGGGGCATCAATCAGCCCCAGCATTTT; CDR3 protein: CASSFGGINQPQHF
V gene: TRBV9; clone size: -; J gene: TRBJ1-2; D gene: TRBD1; CDR3 DNA: TGTGCCAGCAGCGCGGGACAGGCTTATGGCTACACCTTC; CDR3 protein: CASSAGQAYGYTF
V gene: TRBV28; clone size: -; J gene: TRBJ2-5; D gene: TRBD1; CDR3 DNA: TGTGCCAGCAGTTCGCCACAGGGGGGCCTCGAGACCCAGTACTTC; CDR3 protein: CASSSPQGGLETQYF
V gene: TRBV5-1; clone size: -; J gene: TRBJ2-6; D gene: -; CDR3 DNA: TGCGCCAGCAGAGGAATAGGGGGAACTGGGGCCAACGTCCTGACTTTC; CDR3 protein: CASRGIGGTGANVLTF
V gene: TRBV2; clone size: -; J gene: TRBJ1-6; D gene: -; CDR3 DNA: TGTGCCAGCAGCCCTGCGACAGTTGGCCATTCACCCCTCCACTTT; CDR3 protein: CASSPATVGHSPLHF
V gene: TRBV2; clone size: -; J gene: TRBJ2-3; D gene: -; CDR3 DNA: TGTGCCAGCAGTGAAAGTTTCTCCACAGATACGCAGTATTTT; CDR3 protein: CASSESFSTDTQYF
V gene: TRBV19; clone size: -; J gene: TRBJ2-7; D gene: TRBD2; CDR3 DNA: TGTGCCAGTAGTCAGCGGGAGGGCTTCAGCGAGCAGTACTTC; CDR3 protein: CASSQREGFSEQYF
V gene: TRBV7-2; clone size: -; J gene: TRBJ2-3; D gene: -; CDR3 DNA: TGTGCCAGCAGCTCCCAACCCCCCCCCACAGATACGCAGTATTTT; CDR3 protein: CASSSQPPPTDTQYF
V gene: TRBV7-3; clone size: -; J gene: TRBJ2-1; D gene: TRBD2; CDR3 DNA: TGTGCCAGCAGCCTAAGGACTAGCGGGAGTCCCAATGAGCAGTTCTTC; CDR3 protein: CASSLRTSGSPNEQFF
V gene: TRBV18; clone size: -; J gene: TRBJ2-7; D gene: TRBD2; CDR3 DNA: TGTGCCAGCTCACCACCCGGGACTAGCGACTCCTACGAGCAGTACTTC; CDR3 protein: CASSPPGTSDSYEQYF
V gene: TRBV5-1; clone size: -; J gene: TRBJ2-3; D gene: TRBD2; CDR3 DNA: TGCGCCAGCAGTGGTAGCGGGAGTGGAGATACGCAGTATTTT; CDR3 protein: CASSGSGSGDTQYF